This entry is about one T cell receptor beta chain. Its antigen is unknown. Libraries were prepared by immunoSEQ multiplex PCR; TCRdb keeps only in-frame clonotypes and omits some of them. The table lists fewer than 1.8 million clones, approximately 98.5% of them singletons. These data come from a study of shared clonotypes between healthy human individuals. Study conclusions and caveats: Lower generation probabilities were found for non-shared clonotypes than for those shared by all four donors. The sole specimen, blood, was sampled, and tissue repertoires likely differ.

The sample was naive CD4+ T cells sorted from blood. Noted subset: CD45RA+ positively selected. The sequence was collected from a young man in good health.

The DNA of the CDR3 is TGTGCCAGCAGCCCCAGGGGGCCTAACTATGGCTACACCTTC. It codes for CASSPRGPNYGYTF. This chain links TRBV7-9 with TRBJ1-2, with 8 bases lining up with TRBD1. The CDR3 loop spans 14 amino acids. Trimming cost V 5 bases and J 0 bases; bases outside gene matches: 2. From germline, CDR1 is SEHNR and CDR2 FQNEAQ (reference sequence). Variable domain in full (rest from reference TRBV7-9 and TRBJ1-2): DTGVSQNPRHKITKRGQNVTFRCDPISEHNRLYWYRQTLGQGPEFLTYFQNEAQLEKSRLLSDRFSAERPKGSFSTLEIQRTEQGDSAMYLCASSPRGPNYGYTFGSGTRLTVV.